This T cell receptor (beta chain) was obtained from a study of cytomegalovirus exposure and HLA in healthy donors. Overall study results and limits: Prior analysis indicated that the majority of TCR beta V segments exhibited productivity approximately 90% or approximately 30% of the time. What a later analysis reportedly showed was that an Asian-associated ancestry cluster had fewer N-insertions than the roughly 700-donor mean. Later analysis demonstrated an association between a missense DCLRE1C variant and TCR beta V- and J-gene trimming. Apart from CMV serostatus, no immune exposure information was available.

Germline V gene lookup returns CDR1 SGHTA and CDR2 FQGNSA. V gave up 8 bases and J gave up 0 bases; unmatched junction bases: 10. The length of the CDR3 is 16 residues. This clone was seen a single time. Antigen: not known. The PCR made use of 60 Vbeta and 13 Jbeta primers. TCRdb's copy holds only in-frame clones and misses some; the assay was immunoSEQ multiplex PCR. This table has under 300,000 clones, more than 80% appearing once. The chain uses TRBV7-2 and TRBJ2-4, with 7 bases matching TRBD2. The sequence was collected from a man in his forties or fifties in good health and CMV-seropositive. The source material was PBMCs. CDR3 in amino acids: CASGPEGGLAKNIQYF. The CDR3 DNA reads TGTGCCAGCGGCCCAGAGGGAGGGTTAGCCAAAAACATTCAGTACTTC. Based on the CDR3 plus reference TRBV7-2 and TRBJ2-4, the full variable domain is GAGVSQSPSNKVTEKGKDVELRCDPISGHTALYWYRQSLGQGLEFLIYFQGNSAPDKSGLPSDRFSAERTGGSVSTLTIQRTQQEDSAVYLCASGPEGGLAKNIQYFGAGTRLSVL.